This entry concerns a single T cell receptor (beta chain). Its antigen remains unidentified. The data belong to a study of pediatric ulcerative colitis. Background on the study: Six or seven patients showed pancolitis and two showed left-sided colitis.

Libraries were prepared by immunoSEQ multiplex PCR; TCRdb keeps only in-frame clonotypes and omits some of them. The data show about 36,000 clones, 60% to 75% seen once. CDR1 SGHRS and CDR2 YFSETQ come from the germline V gene. This CDR3 region has 17 residues. V lost 2 bases to trimming and J lost 2 bases, with 14 bases between them. Study findings and constraints: Rectal repertoires separated controls, mild-moderate and acute severe colitis. Rectal pinch biopsies may have included blood-derived T cells, especially in patients with overt colitis.

The rectum was sampled with one to two pinch biopsies at colonoscopy. Sample: gut tissue. This clonotype was sampled from a boy younger than 18 with moderate ulcerative colitis. The J gene is TRBJ2-6, the V gene TRBV5-1, with D unresolved. The CDR3 DNA reads TGCGCCAGCAGCTTTTGGGCCCTGGACGCTGGGGCCAACGTCCTGACTTTC. This encodes CASSFWALDAGANVLTF.